The 31 T cell receptor beta chains listed next were all sequenced from one sample in a study of T cell responses to AZD1222 COVID-19 vaccine. TCRdb's copy holds only in-frame clones and misses some; the assay was immunoSEQ multiplex PCR. The sample lists 95,000 to 150,000 clones, roughly 92% seen once, with 1.5% to 2% in the top ten. This specimen consisted of peripheral blood, obtained on day 0 of AZD1222 vaccination. These receptors all stem from an adult in good health.

J is TRBJ2-5 and V is TRBV5-1; 11 nucleotides match TRBD2. The V gene's germline CDR1 is SGHRS and CDR2 YFSETQ. The CDR3 spans 14 residues. The V gene end was trimmed by 4 bases and the J gene end by 4 bases; junction bases not matched to a gene: 3. The CDR3 DNA reads as TGCGCCAGCAGCCCCGGACTAGCGGGAGAGACCCAGTACTTC. This encodes CASSPGLAGETQYF. The full variable domain, in which reference TRBV5-1 and TRBJ2-5 provide the parts outside the CDR3, is KAGVTQTPRYLIKTRGQQVTLSCSPISGHRSVSWYQQTPGQGLQFLFEYFSETQRNKGNFPGRFSGRQFSNSRSEMNVSTLELGDSALYLCASSPGLAGETQYFGPGTRLLVL.

The chain recombines TRBV11-2 with TRBJ2-2, with D possibly being TRBD2 (5 bases). Germline V CDR1 and CDR2: SGHAT, FQNNGV. The length of the CDR3 is 16 residues. V lost 5 bases to trimming and J lost 5 bases, with 18 bases between them. The CDR3 protein is CASSLRRGMGTGELFF. The CDR3 DNA follows: TGTGCCAGCAGCCTTAGACGAGGGATGGGAACCGGGGAGCTGTTTTTT.

This chain uses TRBV6-5 with TRBJ2-2; a possible D gene is TRBD1 (5 bases). CDR3 length: 16 residues. Trimming left V 0 bases short and J 4 bases short, with 12 bases between. Germline values: CDR1 MNHEY, CDR2 SVGAGI. CDR3 sequence: CASSYSWGGGTGELFF. Written as DNA, the CDR3 is TGTGCCAGCAGTTACTCGTGGGGCGGTGGCACCGGGGAGCTGTTTTTT.

This clone was seen just once. The chain links TRBV4-1 to TRBJ1-5; 7 bases align to TRBD1. The V segment lost 3 bases and the J segment 7 bases; nucleotides outside the gene matches: 6. CDR3 size: 14 residues. Germline lookup yields CDR1 MGHRA and CDR2 YSYEKL. The CDR3 DNA sequence: TGCGCCAGCAGCCATGACAGGGTGGGACAGCCCCAGCATTTT. Translating it yields CASSHDRVGQPQHF.

The gene calls are TRBV5-4 and TRBJ2-1; D assignment may be TRBD1 or TRBD2 (5 bases each). Germline V gene sequence: CDR1 SGHNT, CDR2 YYREEE (reference sequence). Between the trimmed V and J ends, which lost 4 bases and 6 bases, there was a span of 20 bases. The CDR3 loop spans 16 amino acids. CDR3 sequence reads: CASSGGISEGFNEQFF. For the CDR3, the DNA is TGTGCCAGCAGCGGGGGAATAAGCGAGGGTTTCAATGAGCAGTTCTTC. Supplemented by reference TRBV5-4 and TRBJ2-1, the full variable domain reads ETGVTQSPTHLIKTRGQQVTLRCSSQSGHNTVSWYQQALGQGPQFIFQYYREEENGRGNFPPRFSGLQFPNYSSELNVNALELDDSALYLCASSGGISEGFNEQFFGPGTRLTVL.

The chain carries TRBV5-1 and TRBJ2-5; D ambiguous. The CDR3 spans 14 residues. Germline CDR1 is SGHRS and CDR2 is YFSETQ. Trimming removed 4 bases at V and 1 base at J, with 11 bases between. The CDR3 region has the DNA TGCGCCAGCAGCGTTCAGATGGTCCAAGAGACCCAGTACTTC. This encodes CASSVQMVQETQYF.

The J gene is TRBJ2-5, the V gene TRBV3-1 (or the pseudogene TRBV3-2); 7 nucleotides line up with TRBD2. V dropped 4 bases and J dropped 1; count of bases not matched to a gene: 3. Germline values: CDR1 LGHDT, CDR2 YNNKEL (reference sequence). The CDR3 contains 14 residues. The CDR3 region is CASSLAGVQETQYF. CDR3 nucleotide sequence: TGTGCCAGCAGCCTGGCGGGAGTCCAAGAGACCCAGTACTTC.

This sequence joins TRBV18 and TRBJ2-1, with a tentative D call TRBD2 (6 bases). This CDR3 is 13 amino acids long. Between the trimmed V and J ends, which lost 0 bases and 8 bases, there was a span of 8 bases. Germline V gene lookup returns CDR1 KGHSH and CDR2 LQKENI. CDR3 sequence reads: CASSPPGGDEQFF. As DNA, the CDR3 is TGTGCCAGCTCACCACCCGGCGGGGATGAGCAGTTCTTC.

The chain couples TRBV12-5 to TRBJ1-1; weak D call: TRBD1 (5 bases). The CDR3 is 12 amino acids. Trimming shortened V by 2 bases and J by 5 bases, and 6 bases separated the two germline ends. Germline V CDR1 and CDR2: LGHNT, FRNRAP. CDR3 amino acids: CASGLWGTEAFF. CDR3 coding DNA: TGTGCTAGTGGTTTGTGGGGGACTGAAGCTTTCTTT.

V gene TRBV27 combines with J gene TRBJ2-5; 8 bases agree with TRBD1. Germline CDR1 and CDR2: MNHEY and SMNVEV (reference sequence). There are 15 residues in the CDR3. After removal of 5 bases from V and 6 bases from J, the junction contained 11 bases not matched to a gene. As DNA, the CDR3 is TGTGCCAGCAGTCCACACCGACAGGGGCTAAAGACCCAGTACTTC. It is translated as CASSPHRQGLKTQYF.

The chain carries TRBV7-9 and TRBJ1-1; 8 bases agree with TRBD1. The CDR3 has 16 amino acids. The V segment lost 0 bases and the J segment 4 bases; nucleotides outside the gene matches: 7. Germline-derived CDR1 and CDR2 are SEHNR and FQNEAQ (reference sequence). The DNA of the CDR3 is TGTGCCAGCAGCTTAGCCGGCAGGGGGCCTAGCACTGAAGCTTTCTTT. Its protein is CASSLAGRGPSTEAFF.

The chain links TRBV19 to TRBJ1-4; possibly TRBD1 for D (5 bases). Germline V CDR1 and CDR2: LNHDA, SQIVND (reference sequence). The V end was cut by 10 bases, the J end by 5 bases, with 14 bases between. This CDR3 is built from 13 residues. In DNA, the CDR3 is TGTGCCACCGCAGACAGTGGGAATGAAAAACTGTTTTTT. Amino acid sequence: CATADSGNEKLFF.

The V call is TRBV6-5, the J call TRBJ1-5; D is unclear. The CDR3 covers 15 residues. Germline V gene lookup returns CDR1 MNHEY and CDR2 SVGAGI. V dropped 2 bases and J dropped 0 bases, with 8 bases sitting between them. The CDR3 here is CASSYGVNSNQPQHF. CDR3 sequence (DNA): TGTGCCAGCAGTTACGGGGTCAATAGCAATCAGCCCCAGCATTTT.

V is TRBV6-2 or TRBV6-3 and J is TRBJ2-7, with 9 positions matching TRBD2. After removal of 5 bases from V and 5 bases from J, the junction contained 10 bases not matched to a gene. Germline-derived CDR1 and CDR2 are MNHEY and SVGEGT. The CDR3 is 15 residues long. CDR3 residues: CASSTRLAAFDEQYV. The CDR3 DNA sequence: TGTGCCAGCAGTACTCGACTAGCGGCTTTCGACGAGCAGTACGTC.

The V call is TRBV5-1, the J call TRBJ2-7, with D possibly matching TRBD1 (7 bases). The V gene's germline CDR1 is SGHRS and CDR2 YFSETQ. Trimming left V 0 bases short and J 7 bases short, with 11 bases between. This CDR3 is built from 13 residues. CDR3: CASSLDRGGEQYF. Here the CDR3 DNA reads TGCGCCAGCAGCTTGGACAGGGGAGGAGAGCAGTACTTC.

This clone was counted a single time. A read error may account for a junction end that differs from germline. This sequence joins TRBV7-7 and TRBJ2-2; 7 nucleotides match TRBD1. Germline V gene lookup returns CDR1 SSHAT and CDR2 FNYEAQ (reference sequence). The CDR3 is 14 residues long. The CDR3 region has the DNA TGTGCTAGCAGCCCGGGACAGTCCACCGGGGAGCTGTTTTTT. The encoded protein is CASSPGQSTGELFF.

The chain combines TRBV28 with TRBJ1-4; unclear D gene. The CDR3 runs 12 residues. V shed 7 bases and J shed 5 bases, with 8 bases lying between them. Germline CDR1 MDHEN, CDR2 SYDVKM. The CDR3, as DNA: TGTGCCAGCAATTCAGAAAATGAAAAACTGTTTTTT. It codes for CASNSENEKLFF.

The V call is TRBV2, the J call TRBJ2-7; 13 bases fit TRBD2. The CDR3 is made up of 17 amino acids. Germline values: CDR1 SNHLY, CDR2 FYNNEI. The ends lost 4 bases at V and 1 base at J; junction bases unmatched: 7. The CDR3 DNA sequence: TGTGCCAGCAGTGCAGGACTAGCGGGGGCCGGGTCCTACGAGCAGTACTTC. This encodes CASSAGLAGAGSYEQYF. The full variable domain, its missing parts supplied by reference TRBV2 and TRBJ2-7, is EPEVTQTPSHQVTQMGQEVILRCVPISNHLYFYWYRQILGQKVEFLVSFYNNEISEKSEIFDDQFSVERPDGSNFTLKIRSTKLEDSAMYFCASSAGLAGAGSYEQYFGPGTRLTVT.

The V gene is TRBV24-1, the J gene TRBJ2-2, with 7 bases fitting TRBD2. The V gene end was trimmed by 4 bases and the J gene end by 8 bases; junction bases not matched to a gene: 3. There are 13 residues in the CDR3. Germline lookup yields CDR1 KGHDR and CDR2 SFDVKD. CDR3 DNA sequence: TGTGCCACCAGTGACCAGGGAGGGGGGGAGCTGTTTTTT. Translated: CATSDQGGGELFF.

This clone was picked up one time. This rearrangement joins TRBV19 to TRBJ1-2, with D perhaps matching TRBD1 (5 bases). The CDR3 is 14 amino acids. Germline V CDR1 and CDR2: LNHDA, SQIVND (reference sequence). V lost 6 bases and J lost 8, with 19 bases in between. CDR3 sequence: CASRNPDVGHGYTF. The CDR3 coding sequence is TGTGCCAGTAGGAACCCTGACGTGGGGCACGGCTACACCTTC.

The chain recombines TRBV6-1 with TRBJ2-7, with D possibly being TRBD1 or TRBD2 (5 bases each). CDR3 length: 14 residues. Germline V gives CDR1 MNHNS, CDR2 SASEGT. V was shortened by 2 bases and J by 11 bases, with 19 bases between the two germline ends. The CDR3 DNA reads TGTGCCAGCAGTGAATGGGCGGGTCCTGGGGGAAAGTACTTC. Its translation is CASSEWAGPGGKYF.

The DNA of the CDR3 is TGTGCCAGCAGCCAAGGGACAGGGGTACCATGGGAGCAGTACGTC. It specifies CASSQGTGVPWEQYV. The J gene is TRBJ2-7, the V gene TRBV3-1 (or the pseudogene TRBV3-2); 9 bases line up with TRBD1. Germline V gene sequence: CDR1 LGHDT, CDR2 YNNKEL (reference sequence). The CDR3 is 15 amino acids. The ends lost 1 base at V and 7 bases at J; junction bases unmatched: 8.

The CDR3 DNA sequence: TGTGGGACTTCGAGACAGGGATTCGAGACCCAGTACTTC. Its translation: CGTSRQGFETQYF. The J gene is TRBJ2-5, the V gene TRBV30; 7 bases map to TRBD1. CDR3 length: 13 amino acids. CDR1 and CDR2 (germline): GTSNPN, SVGIG (reference sequence).

In this sample, this clone turned up once. The V call is TRBV18, the J call TRBJ1-5; TRBD1 might be the D (5 bases). Germline CDR1 and CDR2: KGHSH and LQKENI. With 6 bases removed from V and 6 bases from J, the gap between germline ends came to 18 bases. The CDR3 consists of 15 residues. CDR3 in amino acids: CASSLGHSGSQPQHF. In nucleotides, the CDR3 is TGTGCCAGCTCTCTAGGACACTCGGGGAGTCAGCCCCAGCATTTT.

V and J are TRBV2 and TRBJ2-7; D is possibly TRBD2 (5 bases). The germline V gene encodes CDR1 SNHLY and CDR2 FYNNEI. The germline V and J ends were trimmed by 4 bases and 4 bases, with 8 bases remaining between them. The CDR3 is made up of 12 amino acids. The CDR3 DNA follows: TGTGCCAGCAGTGTACTAGGTTACGAGCAGTACGTC. It codes for CASSVLGYEQYV.

V and J are TRBV6-5 and TRBJ1-1; D is ambiguous. V gave up 0 bases and J gave up 4 bases, with 6 bases separating them. CDR1 is MNHEY and CDR2 is SVGAGI in the germline V gene. There are 13 residues in the CDR3. CDR3: CASSYSKGTEAFF. In nucleotides, the CDR3 is TGTGCCAGCAGTTACTCGAAGGGCACTGAAGCTTTCTTT.

The CDR3 DNA is TGCGCCAGCAGTGAGTCTGGGGGGGGCACTGAAGCTTTCTTT. Its protein is CASSESGGGTEAFF. This chain links TRBV10-1 with TRBJ1-1, with a tentative D call TRBD1 (5 bases). Germline V gene data show CDR1 as WNHNN and CDR2 as SYGVQD (reference sequence). V gave up 0 bases and J gave up 4 bases, with 9 bases separating them. The CDR3 covers 14 residues.

The rearrangement uses TRBV11-3 and TRBJ2-1, with D tentatively TRBD2 (5 bases). The V end lost 6 bases, the J end lost 4 bases, and 10 bases lay between the germline ends. The CDR3 is made up of 13 amino acids. Germline CDR1 reads SGHNT; CDR2 reads YENEEA. The CDR3 DNA reads as TGTGCCAGCAGTGCCGGGGTTTACAATGAGCAGTTCTTC. Its protein is CASSAGVYNEQFF.

The rearrangement joins TRBV14 to TRBJ1-2; possible D gene TRBD1, 6 bases. The CDR3 has 15 residues. V was clipped by 1 base and J by 1 base, with 10 bases between them. The germline gives CDR1 SGHDN, CDR2 FVKESK. The DNA for the CDR3 is TGTGCCAGCAGCCAAGCCTTGGACAGTAACTATGGCTACACCTTC. This sequence encodes CASSQALDSNYGYTF.

The rearrangement uses TRBV11-2 and TRBJ1-1; D call uncertain. V was shortened by 3 bases and J by 3 bases, with 8 bases between the two germline ends. The CDR3 has 13 amino acids. Germline lookup yields CDR1 SGHAT and CDR2 FQNNGV. In DNA form, the CDR3 reads TGTGCCAGCAGCTTGAGCGAATACACTGAAGCTTTCTTT. It codes for CASSLSEYTEAFF.

The rearrangement joins TRBV11-2 to TRBJ2-1; D remains ambiguous. V dropped 0 bases and J dropped 7 bases, with 4 bases sitting between them. This CDR3 comprises 12 residues. Per germline, CDR1 SGHAT and CDR2 FQNNGV. DNA for the CDR3: TGTGCCAGCAGCTTAGAAAGGAATGAGCAGTTCTTC. Translating it yields CASSLERNEQFF.